A single sample is the source of the 11 T cell receptor beta chains below, sequenced in a study of T cell repertoires in cytomegalovirus infection. TCRdb independently ran MiXCR on the reads; one entry per CDR3 protein. Of under 50,000 distinct CDR3 sequences in the sample, roughly 22% were seen once. These receptors' targets are unknown. The sequencing used CD8+ T cells from cultured PBMCs, collected from culture after CMV antigen stimulation. The source is a human donor in good health (CMV status not recorded). Some clones in this sample may be carry-over from other donors' samples.

The V and J genes are TRBV20-1 and TRBJ1-1; tentative D call: TRBD1 (5 bases). V was shortened by 1 base and J by 1 base, with 13 bases between the two germline ends. Germline CDR1 and CDR2: DFQATT and SNEGSKA (reference sequence). The CDR3 runs 15 residues. CDR3 amino acids: CSARGRGEGNTEAFF. DNA of the CDR3: TGCAGTGCTAGAGGCCGGGGCGAAGGGAACACTGAAGCTTTCTTT.

J is TRBJ1-5 and V is TRBV7-9; D not certain. Germline CDR1 and CDR2: SEHNR and FQNEAQ (reference sequence). The length of the CDR3 is 15 residues. Trimming stripped 5 bases from V and 3 bases from J, with 14 bases between. The CDR3 bases are TGTGCCAGCAGCCTGGAGGGCAGCATCAATCAGCCCCAGCATTTT. Residues: CASSLEGSINQPQHF.

This clonotype showed up just a few times. CDR3 residues: CASSGQGWTEAFF. The CDR3 DNA is TGTGCCAGCAGCGGACAGGGTTGGACTGAAGCTTTCTTT. This rearrangement joins TRBV12-3 or TRBV12-4 to TRBJ1-1, with 8 positions matching TRBD1. J was trimmed by 5 bases and V by 6 bases; bases with no gene match: 5. The CDR3 loop spans 13 amino acids.

This chain links TRBV7-2 with TRBJ2-7; 12 nucleotides align to TRBD2. The CDR3 loop spans 15 amino acids. Germline assignment: CDR1 SGHTA and CDR2 FQGNSA. The V and J ends lost 4 bases and 5 bases, in that order; junction bases with no gene match: 6. The CDR3 DNA reads as TGTGCCAGCAGCTCGCTAGCGGGGGGGCCGCACGAGCAGTACTTC. Amino acid sequence: CASSSLAGGPHEQYF.

In this sample, this clonotype turned up many times. The V gene is TRBV12-3 or TRBV12-4, the J gene TRBJ2-7, with 7 bases fitting TRBD1. The junction had 5 bases not matched to a gene; V was cut back by 6 bases and J by 0 bases. CDR3 size: 14 residues. The chain's CDR3 is CASSPGQVSYEQYF. The DNA for the CDR3 is TGTGCCAGCAGCCCCGGACAGGTCTCCTACGAGCAGTACTTC.

V usage is TRBV28 and J usage is TRBJ1-5; D is unclear. Trimming stripped 7 bases from V and 3 bases from J, with 16 bases between. CDR3 length equals 15 residues. The germline CDR1 and CDR2 sequences are MDHEN and SYDVKM. The CDR3 sequence: CASTLYKGNNQPQHF. CDR3 nucleotides: TGTGCCAGCACCCTTTATAAGGGCAACAATCAGCCCCAGCATTTT.

This clonotype has only a few counts. The chain employs TRBV6-1 and TRBJ2-7; 8 positions agree with TRBD1. The CDR3 is 12 amino acids. CDR1 is MNHNS, CDR2 SASEGT, per germline. V shed 7 bases and J 3 bases; nucleotides not matched to a gene: 2. CDR3 residues: CASIGTGYEQYF. The CDR3 region has the DNA TGTGCCAGCATTGGGACAGGCTACGAGCAGTACTTC.

This chain joins TRBV11-2 and TRBJ2-1; the D gene is possibly TRBD2 (5 bases). CDR3 length equals 15 residues. V shed 0 bases and J shed 9 bases, with 15 bases lying between them. CDR1 SGHAT and CDR2 FQNNGV come from the germline V gene. DNA for the CDR3: TGTGCCAGCAGCTTAGATCCCACGAGGGTCAGTGAGCAGTTCTTC. As protein: CASSLDPTRVSEQFF.

J is TRBJ2-2 and V is TRBV20-1; 8 bases match TRBD1. V dropped 0 bases and J dropped 1; count of bases not matched to a gene: 7. The CDR3 is 17 residues long. CDR1 is DFQATT and CDR2 is SNEGSKA in the germline V gene (reference sequence). The CDR3 loop reads CSARDWDRTGNTGELFF. The CDR3 DNA is TGCAGTGCTAGAGACTGGGACAGGACGGGGAACACCGGGGAGCTGTTTTTT.

V is TRBV7-9 and J is TRBJ2-7, with 14 bases lining up with TRBD2. Germline V lookup: CDR1 SEHNR, CDR2 FQNEAQ (reference sequence). This CDR3 contains 16 residues. V shed 5 bases, J shed 6 bases, and the junction held 9 bases outside the gene matches. CDR3 nucleotides: TGTGCCAGCAGCCAGCCGGGACTAGCGGGAGTGGGCGAGCAGTACTTC. The encoded protein is CASSQPGLAGVGEQYF.

CDR3 sequence reads: CASSPGMGRNTEAFF. CDR3 nucleotide sequence: TGTGCCAGCAGCCCCGGGATGGGGAGGAACACTGAAGCTTTCTTT. This rearrangement joins TRBV7-2 to TRBJ1-1; D gene unclear. With 5 bases removed from V and 1 base from J, the gap between germline ends came to 14 bases. Per the germline V gene, CDR1 is SGHTA and CDR2 is FQGNSA. This CDR3 has 15 residues.